This TCR beta chain was sequenced for a study of early T cells in non-severe SARS-CoV-2 infection. TCRdb called the 5' RACE reads again in MiXCR, with one record for every CDR3 protein. The sample carries approximately 97,000 distinct CDR3 sequences, roughly 9.6% recorded once. This clonotype was seen repeatedly, ten times or more. This clonotype originated in an adult who was a healthcare worker with PCR-confirmed SARS-CoV-2 infection or an uninfected control (not recorded which). This specimen was whole blood, taken at baseline.

CDR3 sequence reads: CASSLGLAADYEQYF. The CDR3 region has the DNA TGTGCCAGCAGCTTGGGCCTAGCGGCGGACTACGAGCAGTACTTC. This chain links TRBV7-2 with TRBJ2-7, with TRBD2 matching 7 bases. The V gene's germline CDR1 is SGHTA and CDR2 FQGNSA. Losses at the gene ends were 3 bases for V and 3 bases for J; bases not matched to a gene: 8. This CDR3 has 15 residues.